This record looks at one TCR beta chain sequence and its context. The data derive from a study of control samples from healthy donors and cancer patients. The germline gives CDR1 LNHDA, CDR2 SQIVND (reference sequence). The CDR3 is 13 amino acids. V was shortened by 3 bases and J by 5 bases, with 10 bases between the two germline ends. Produced via immunoSEQ multiplex PCR; TCRdb's table is partial and in-frame only. The profile shows 100,000 to 150,000 clones, 87% of them singletons. V and J are TRBV19 and TRBJ1-2; D is unresolved. The source is a man in his sixties in good health. The sequencing sample was made of blood. CDR3 DNA: TGTGCCAGTAGTATCCCGGCGGATTATGGCTACACCTTC. Translated, it gives CASSIPADYGYTF.